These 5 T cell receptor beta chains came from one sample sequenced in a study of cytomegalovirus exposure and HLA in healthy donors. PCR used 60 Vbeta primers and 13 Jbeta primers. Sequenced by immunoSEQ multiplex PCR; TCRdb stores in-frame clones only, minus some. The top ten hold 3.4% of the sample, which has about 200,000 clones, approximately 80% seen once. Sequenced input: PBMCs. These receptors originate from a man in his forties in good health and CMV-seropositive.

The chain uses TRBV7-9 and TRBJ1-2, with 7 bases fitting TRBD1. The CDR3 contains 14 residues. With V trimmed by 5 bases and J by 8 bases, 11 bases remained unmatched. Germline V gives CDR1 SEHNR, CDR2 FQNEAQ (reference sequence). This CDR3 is CASSAGQSLGGYTF. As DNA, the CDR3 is TGTGCCAGCAGCGCGGGACAGAGCCTCGGGGGCTACACCTTC.

The CDR3 is CASRRAGGNTGELFF. CDR3 bases: TGCGCCAGCAGGCGGGCAGGGGGCAACACCGGGGAGCTGTTTTTT. The gene calls are TRBV5-1 and TRBJ2-2; 8 nucleotides align to TRBD1. The germline V gene has CDR1 SGHRS and CDR2 YFSETQ. With V trimmed by 5 bases and J by 2 bases, 5 bases remained unmatched. This CDR3 has 15 amino acids.

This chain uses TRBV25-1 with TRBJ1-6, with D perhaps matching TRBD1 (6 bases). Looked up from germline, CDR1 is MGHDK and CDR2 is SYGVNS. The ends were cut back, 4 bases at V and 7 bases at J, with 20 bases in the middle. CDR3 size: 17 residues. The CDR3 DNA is TGTGCCAGCAGTGCCGGCCACGGGACATGGGGGAATTCACCCCTCCACTTT. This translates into CASSAGHGTWGNSPLHF.

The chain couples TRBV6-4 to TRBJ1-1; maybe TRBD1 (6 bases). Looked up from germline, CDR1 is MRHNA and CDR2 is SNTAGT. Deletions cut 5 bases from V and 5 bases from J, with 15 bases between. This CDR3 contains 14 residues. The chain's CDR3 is CASSREGGETEAFF. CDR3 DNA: TGTGCCAGCAGTCGCGAGGGGGGGGAGACTGAAGCTTTCTTT.

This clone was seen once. CDR3 loop: CASSYSVAVGGDTQYF. The CDR3 region has the DNA TGTGCCAGCAGTTACTCCGTAGCGGTGGGGGGAGATACGCAGTATTTT. V and J are TRBV6-6 and TRBJ2-3; D possibly corresponds to TRBD2 (6 bases). The V gene lost 0 bases and the J gene lost 5 bases, with 15 bases spanning the gap. Germline CDR1 is MNHNY and CDR2 is SVGAGI (reference sequence). CDR3 length: 16 residues.